The entry below gives a single T cell receptor beta chain sequence along with its context. Measured with immunoSEQ multiplex PCR; TCRdb has only the in-frame clones, and not every one. The sample has roughly 240,000 clones; about 82% are singletons. The data belong to a study of blood T cell repertoires in COVID-19. This CDR3 has 15 residues. V lost 1 base and J 4 bases, leaving 13 bases between the germline ends. Germline values: CDR1 MGHRA, CDR2 YSYEKL. Two negative PCRs, clearance, or symptom resolution had been documented for recovered Cohort 3 donors. J is TRBJ1-2 and V is TRBV4-1, with D perhaps TRBD1 (6 bases). The source material was PBMCs or T cells enriched from blood (not recorded which). This receptor was identified in a woman aged 45-60 years who had recovered from COVID-19. CDR3 residues: CASSQVPGALYGYTF. Here the CDR3 DNA reads TGCGCCAGCAGCCAAGTCCCAGGGGCCCTCTATGGCTACACCTTC.